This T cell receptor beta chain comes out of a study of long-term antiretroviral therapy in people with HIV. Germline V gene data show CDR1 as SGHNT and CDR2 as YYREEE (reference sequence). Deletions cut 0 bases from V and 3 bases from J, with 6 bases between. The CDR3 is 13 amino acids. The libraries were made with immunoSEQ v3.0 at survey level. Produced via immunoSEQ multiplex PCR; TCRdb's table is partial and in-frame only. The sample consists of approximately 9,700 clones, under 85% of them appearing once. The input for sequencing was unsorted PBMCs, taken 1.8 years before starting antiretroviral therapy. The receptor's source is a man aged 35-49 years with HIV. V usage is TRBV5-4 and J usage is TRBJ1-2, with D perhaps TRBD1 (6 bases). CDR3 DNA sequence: TGTGCCAGCAGCTTGGGGACAGACTATGGCTACACCTTC. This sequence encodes CASSLGTDYGYTF.